This T cell receptor beta chain was sequenced during a study of cytomegalovirus exposure and HLA in healthy donors. This CDR3 has 13 amino acids. The germline V and J ends were trimmed by 0 bases and 4 bases, with 6 bases remaining between them. Germline V gives CDR1 LNHDA, CDR2 SQIVND (reference sequence). PCR employed 60 Vbeta and 13 Jbeta primers. Clones were read by immunoSEQ multiplex PCR, and TCRdb kept only the in-frame ones, dropping some. The sample includes about 190,000 clones, roughly 80% of them seen just once. The sequencing input was PBMCs. This receptor was identified in a woman aged 18-30 years in good health and CMV-seronegative. The chain carries TRBV19 and TRBJ1-2; D ambiguous. CDR3 nucleotide sequence: TGTGCCAGTAGTATAGAGGGCAGCTATGGCTACACCTTC. Protein: CASSIEGSYGYTF. Based on the CDR3 plus reference TRBV19 and TRBJ1-2, the full variable domain is DGGITQSPKYLFRKEGQNVTLSCEQNLNHDAMYWYRQDPGQGLRLIYYSQIVNDFQKGDIAEGYSVSREKKESFPLTVTSAQKNPTAFYLCASSIEGSYGYTFGSGTRLTVV.